This TCR beta chain is drawn from a study of blood T cells in healthy people across ages. This CDR3 has 15 amino acids. Germline V CDR1 and CDR2: MRHNA, SNTAGT. Germline trimming cut 3 bases from V and 7 bases from J; bases unmatched to any gene: 5. This clonotype was counted many times. With a J-beta primer mix and a sample-barcoded 5' primer, a second PCR ran about 7 to 12 cycles. TCRdb used MiXCR to reprocess the 5' RACE reads, holding one entry per CDR3 protein. The table lists 1.5 million to 2 million distinct CDR3 sequences, 25% to 30% of them singletons, with 7.7% in the top ten. This TCR was recovered from a woman in her 30s in good health. The rearrangement joins TRBV6-4 to TRBJ2-1; 11 bases map to TRBD2. The specimen was blood. The CDR3 spells CASSESSGGSNEQFF. CDR3 coding DNA: TGTGCCAGCAGTGAGTCTAGCGGGGGGTCTAATGAGCAGTTCTTC.